This entry lists 32 T cell receptor beta chains sequenced from one sample in a study of T cells in Graves' hyperthyroidism and ophthalmopathy. TCR beta CDR3 regions were amplified from RNA transcripts. An initial round of RT-PCR targeting the TCR CDR3 relied on the HTBI primer set. TCRdb re-called the multiplex PCR reads through MiXCR, storing one row per CDR3 protein. Of about 510,000 distinct CDR3 sequences in the sample, 11% to 15% were seen once. Sequencing input: blood. These receptor sequences come from a woman in her 40s with Graves' hyperthyroidism.

The table lists this clonotype with many counts. V and J are TRBV10-3 and TRBJ2-7, with 7 bases matching TRBD1. Looked up from germline, CDR1 is ENHRY and CDR2 is SYGVKD. This CDR3 has 14 residues. Trimming at V came to 5 bases and at J to 4 bases, leaving 8 bases not matched to a gene. CDR3 nucleotide sequence: TGTGCCATCAGTTTTGACAGGGTTCGGTACGAGCAGTACTTC. Protein product: CAISFDRVRYEQYF.

This chain joins TRBV9 and TRBJ1-1; possibly TRBD1 for D (6 bases). The CDR3 is 15 residues long. CDR1 is SGDLS and CDR2 is YYNGEE in the germline V gene. V dropped 1 base and J dropped 2 bases, with 12 bases sitting between them. This chain's CDR3 is CASSVTGSANTEAFF. DNA for the CDR3: TGTGCCAGCAGCGTAACAGGGAGCGCTAACACTGAAGCTTTCTTT.

Ten or more counts support this clonotype. The genes are TRBV6-5 and TRBJ1-1; D gene uncertain. This CDR3 is 14 amino acids long. Trimming left V 0 bases short and J 7 bases short, with 12 bases between. Germline CDR1 and CDR2: MNHEY and SVGAGI. The CDR3 loop reads CASSYSADTYEAFF. The CDR3 DNA follows: TGTGCCAGCAGTTACTCGGCGGATACCTATGAAGCTTTCTTT.

There are many counts of this clonotype. V gene TRBV30 combines with J gene TRBJ2-3; D is ambiguous. The CDR3 spans 11 residues. The germline V gene has CDR1 GTSNPN and CDR2 SVGIG (reference sequence). V was pared by 2 bases and J by 4 bases, with 4 bases between. The CDR3 loop is CAWSSPDTQYF. DNA for the CDR3: TGTGCCTGGAGTTCCCCAGATACGCAGTATTTT.

The chain is built from TRBV9 and TRBJ1-4; D unclear. The germline CDR1 and CDR2 sequences are SGDLS and YYNGEE. This CDR3 is built from 18 residues. Trimming took off 4 bases at V and 2 bases at J, with 21 bases between the two ends. CDR3 in DNA: TGTGCCAGCAGCATTCGGGAATCCAGAATGGGGACTAATGAAAAACTGTTTTTT. It is translated as CASSIRESRMGTNEKLFF.

In its sample, this clonotype was seen many times. The gene calls are TRBV5-1 and TRBJ1-3; no clear D. CDR1 and CDR2 (germline): SGHRS, YFSETQ. Trimming stripped 0 bases from V and 0 bases from J, with 10 bases between. The CDR3 length is 16 residues. The CDR3 sequence: CASSLALPSSGNTIYF. The CDR3 region has the DNA TGCGCCAGCAGCTTGGCCCTACCGAGCTCTGGAAACACCATATATTTT.

As to this clonotype: A much larger clone sits a single nucleotide away, making a read error possible. The chain couples TRBV11-2 to TRBJ1-4; a possible D gene is TRBD1 (5 bases). The CDR3 contains 13 residues. The V gene's germline CDR1 is SGHAT and CDR2 FQNNGV. Deletions cut 5 bases from V and 7 bases from J, with 11 bases between. CDR3 bases: TGTGCCAGCAGCCTTAAGAGGGGTGAAAAACTGTTTTTT. This codes for CASSLKRGEKLFF.

Many counts were recorded for this clonotype. The chain couples TRBV10-3 to TRBJ1-4, with D possibly matching TRBD1 (6 bases). Trimming left V 7 bases short and J 4 bases short, with 16 bases between. This CDR3 has 15 residues. CDR1 and CDR2 (germline): ENHRY, SYGVKD. CDR3 region: CAIKQGFGGNEKLFF. CDR3 DNA sequence: TGTGCCATCAAACAGGGCTTCGGGGGTAATGAAAAACTGTTTTTT.

This clonotype was seen many times. A read error is possible here, since a much larger clone lies one base away. V is TRBV9 and J is TRBJ1-1; 7 positions agree with TRBD1. This CDR3 has 13 amino acids. Germline V CDR1 and CDR2: SGDLS, YYNGEE. V dropped 4 bases and J dropped 1; count of bases not matched to a gene: 1. Here the CDR3 reads CASSNRGNTEAFF. The DNA for the CDR3 is TGTGCCAGCAGCAACAGGGGGAACACTGAAGCTTTCTTT.

This clonotype appeared many times. This chain uses TRBV5-1 with TRBJ1-1, with D possibly being TRBD1 (5 bases). CDR1 and CDR2 (germline): SGHRS, YFSETQ. Trimming pared 3 bases from V and 6 bases from J, leaving 18 bases between. CDR3 length: 15 amino acids. As DNA, the CDR3 is TGCGCCAGCAGCTGGAGGTTGGGGCAGGAAGCTGAAGCTTTCTTT. It specifies CASSWRLGQEAEAFF.

This chain connects TRBV6-1 to TRBJ2-3, with D possibly being TRBD2 (5 bases). Trimming pared 8 bases from V and 0 bases from J, leaving 12 bases between. CDR3 length equals 14 residues. CDR1 MNHNS and CDR2 SASEGT come from the germline V gene. The CDR3 nucleotides are TGTGCCAGCCGTCTAGAGGGCAGCACAGATACGCAGTATTTT. Translating it yields CASRLEGSTDTQYF.

DNA for the CDR3: TGCGCCAGCAATGAAGGCCTAAATGAAAAACTGTTTTTT. Protein sequence: CASNEGLNEKLFF. The rearrangement uses TRBV4-1 and TRBJ1-4, with D unclear. Germline values: CDR1 MGHRA, CDR2 YSYEKL. V was cut by 7 bases and J by 5 bases, with 11 bases left in between. This CDR3 region has 13 residues.

In its sample, this clonotype was seen many times. The chain links TRBV14 to TRBJ1-1, with 8 bases fitting TRBD1. The length of the CDR3 is 14 residues. The germline V gene has CDR1 SGHDN and CDR2 FVKESK. V was pared by 4 bases and J by 5 bases, with 6 bases of the junction left unmatched. The CDR3 spells CASSPQGGQTEAFF. The CDR3 DNA reads as TGTGCCAGCAGCCCACAGGGGGGGCAAACTGAAGCTTTCTTT.

This clonotype turned up a few times. The chain links TRBV19 to TRBJ2-7; D could derive from TRBD1 or TRBD2 (5 bases each). CDR1 is LNHDA, CDR2 SQIVND, per germline (reference sequence). The germline V and J ends were trimmed by 1 base and 6 bases, with 10 bases remaining between them. The CDR3 is 13 amino acids. The CDR3 DNA reads TGTGCCAGTAGTATAGGCGTGGGGACCGAGCAGTACTTC. It is translated as CASSIGVGTEQYF. The complete variable domain, with remaining parts taken from reference TRBV19 and TRBJ2-7, reads DGGITQSPKYLFRKEGQNVTLSCEQNLNHDAMYWYRQDPGQGLRLIYYSQIVNDFQKGDIAEGYSVSREKKESFPLTVTSAQKNPTAFYLCASSIGVGTEQYFGPGTRLTVT.

This clonotype was seen at least ten times. The V call is TRBV9, the J call TRBJ2-7; D is uncertain. Germline lookup yields CDR1 SGDLS and CDR2 YYNGEE. V was shortened by 0 bases and J by 2 bases, with 15 bases between the two germline ends. The CDR3 extends over 16 amino acids. The CDR3 region has the DNA TGTGCCAGCAGCGTAGCTAGTAGTACAACGACCTACGAGCAGTACTTC. Its translation: CASSVASSTTTYEQYF.

The table lists this clonotype with many counts. This chain connects TRBV28 to TRBJ2-7, with D perhaps TRBD2 (6 bases). Germline assignment: CDR1 MDHEN and CDR2 SYDVKM. The length of the CDR3 is 14 residues. V lost 6 bases to trimming and J lost 2 bases, with 14 bases between them. In DNA, the CDR3 is TGTGCCAGCAGCTCTAGCGTGACCCCCTACGAGCAGTACTTC. This sequence encodes CASSSSVTPYEQYF. The variable domain in full, completed from reference TRBV28 and TRBJ2-7, reads DVKVTQSSRYLVKRTGEKVFLECVQDMDHENMFWYRQDPGLGLRLIYFSYDVKMKEKGDIPEGYSVSREKKERFSLILESASTNQTSMYLCASSSSVTPYEQYFGPGTRLTVT.

This clonotype was observed a few times. The chain has TRBV9 and TRBJ2-7, with 8 bases identical to TRBD2. CDR1 SGDLS and CDR2 YYNGEE come from the germline V gene. The CDR3 covers 14 residues. After removal of 0 bases from V and 3 bases from J, the junction contained 2 bases not matched to a gene. This CDR3 is CASSVGTSNYEQYF. In nucleotides, the CDR3 is TGTGCCAGCAGCGTAGGGACTAGCAACTACGAGCAGTACTTC.

This clonotype has a handful of counts. V gene TRBV27 combines with J gene TRBJ2-7, with 15 bases identical to TRBD2. Germline loops: CDR1 MNHEY, CDR2 SMNVEV (reference sequence). The CDR3 runs to 17 residues. With V trimmed by 2 bases and J by 3 bases, 5 bases remained unmatched. As DNA, the CDR3 is TGTGCCAGCAGTTTAGACGGACTAGCGGGAGGGCGCTACGAGCAGTACTTC. It specifies CASSLDGLAGGRYEQYF.

In its sample, this clonotype was seen many times. The chain's CDR3 is CSASGTSSYEQYF. In DNA form, the CDR3 reads TGCAGTGCGTCCGGGACTAGCTCCTACGAGCAGTACTTC. The chain joins TRBV20-1 to TRBJ2-7; TRBD2 aligns across 8 bases. Germline-derived CDR1 and CDR2 are DFQATT and SNEGSKA (reference sequence). The CDR3 totals 13 residues. V shed 6 bases, J shed 0 bases, and the junction held 4 bases outside the gene matches.

The table lists this clonotype with a few counts. The chain is built from TRBV20-1 and TRBJ1-4; the match to TRBD1 covers 9 bases. This CDR3 spans 15 amino acids. Germline V CDR1 and CDR2: DFQATT, SNEGSKA (reference sequence). The ends lost 3 bases at V and 4 bases at J; junction bases unmatched: 6. CDR3 sequence: CSASSGQGFNEKLFF. The CDR3 DNA reads TGCAGTGCTAGTTCCGGACAGGGGTTTAATGAAAAACTGTTTTTT.

This clonotype appeared many times. This chain connects TRBV7-6 to TRBJ2-3, with 8 bases matching TRBD2. This CDR3 region has 16 residues. V gave up 0 bases and J gave up 4 bases; unmatched junction bases: 6. From germline, CDR1 is SGHVS and CDR2 FNYEAQ. CDR3 sequence reads: CASSLAPAGASDTQYF. CDR3 DNA sequence: TGTGCCAGCAGCTTAGCGCCAGCGGGAGCGTCAGATACGCAGTATTTT.

This clonotype was found many times. This chain connects TRBV12-3 or TRBV12-4 to TRBJ2-1; TRBD1 aligns across 11 bases. After removal of 5 bases from V and 2 bases from J, the junction contained 8 bases not matched to a gene. The CDR3 totals 17 residues. The CDR3 loop is CASSITPGQGAYNEQFF. CDR3 nucleotide sequence: TGTGCCAGCAGTATTACTCCGGGACAGGGGGCCTACAATGAGCAGTTCTTC.

This clonotype appeared a few times. The chain uses TRBV19 and TRBJ1-5; no clear D. Germline V gives CDR1 LNHDA, CDR2 SQIVND (reference sequence). Between the trimmed V and J ends, which lost 5 bases and 0 bases, there was a span of 11 bases. CDR3 size: 15 residues. The CDR3 DNA reads TGTGCCAGTAGTCTGACACTGTATAGCAATCAGCCCCAGCATTTT. This sequence encodes CASSLTLYSNQPQHF.

Many counts were recorded for this clonotype. This rearrangement joins TRBV27 to TRBJ2-6; D remains ambiguous. Germline CDR1 MNHEY, CDR2 SMNVEV (reference sequence). The CDR3 totals 12 residues. Trimming pared 7 bases from V and 2 bases from J, leaving 3 bases between. The CDR3 DNA follows: TGTGCCAGCATCCCTGGGGCCAACGTCCTGACTTTC. This translates into CASIPGANVLTF.

This clonotype has at least ten counts. The chain is built from TRBV30 and TRBJ2-5; the D gene is possibly TRBD2 (5 bases). Germline assignment: CDR1 GTSNPN and CDR2 SVGIG (reference sequence). The CDR3 has 16 amino acids. With 5 bases removed from V and 2 bases from J, the gap between germline ends came to 21 bases. Here the CDR3 reads CAWAHFAAEPQETQYF. For the CDR3, the DNA is TGTGCCTGGGCCCATTTCGCAGCGGAGCCACAAGAGACCCAGTACTTC. The whole variable domain, filled in from reference TRBV30 and TRBJ2-5, reads SQTIHQWPATLVQPVGSPLSLECTVEGTSNPNLYWYRQAAGRGLQLLFYSVGIGQISSEVPQNLSASRPQDRQFILSSKKLLLSDSGFYLCAWAHFAAEPQETQYFGPGTRLLVL.

This clonotype was picked up many times. This chain uses TRBV27 with TRBJ1-1; the match to TRBD1 covers 7 bases. The CDR3 spans 15 residues. CDR1 and CDR2 from the germline V gene are MNHEY and SMNVEV (reference sequence). Trimming at V came to 2 bases and at J to 5 bases, leaving 8 bases not matched to a gene. The CDR3 here is CASSLIGGSGTEAFF. In DNA, the CDR3 is TGTGCCAGCAGTTTAATAGGGGGCTCGGGGACTGAAGCTTTCTTT.

This clonotype appeared many times. The V call is TRBV30, the J call TRBJ1-1; D remains ambiguous. The CDR3 sequence is 13 residues long. CDR1 and CDR2 from the germline V gene are GTSNPN and SVGIG (reference sequence). The germline V and J ends were trimmed by 0 bases and 6 bases, with 11 bases remaining between them. CDR3 residues: CAWSVLPPAEAFF. DNA for the CDR3: TGTGCCTGGAGTGTTCTCCCTCCGGCTGAAGCTTTCTTT. Full variable domain (rest looked up from reference TRBV30 and TRBJ1-1): SQTIHQWPATLVQPVGSPLSLECTVEGTSNPNLYWYRQAAGRGLQLLFYSVGIGQISSEVPQNLSASRPQDRQFILSSKKLLLSDSGFYLCAWSVLPPAEAFFGQGTRLTVV.

The chain recombines TRBV7-3 with TRBJ2-7, with 7 bases fitting TRBD2. Looked up from germline, CDR1 is SGHTA and CDR2 is FQGTGA. Trimming at V came to 0 bases and at J to 4 bases, leaving 9 bases not matched to a gene. CDR3 length: 16 amino acids. As DNA, the CDR3 is TGTGCCAGCAGCTTAACGTTGATAGCGGGCCGTTACGAGCAGTACTTC. It codes for CASSLTLIAGRYEQYF.

The chain carries TRBV28 and TRBJ2-7; 10 bases align to TRBD2. The V segment lost 6 bases and the J segment 6 bases; nucleotides outside the gene matches: 20. The CDR3 has 18 residues. Germline V lookup: CDR1 MDHEN, CDR2 SYDVKM. CDR3 sequence reads: CASRGGQGLSSGSSEQYF. CDR3 in DNA: TGTGCCAGCAGGGGGGGGCAGGGGTTATCTAGCGGGAGTAGCGAGCAGTACTTC.

There are many counts of this clonotype. This chain's CDR3 is CASSYSRQEPYEQYF. The CDR3 DNA follows: TGTGCCAGCAGTTACTCACGACAGGAACCCTACGAGCAGTACTTC. This sequence joins TRBV6-2 or TRBV6-3 and TRBJ2-7; D may be TRBD1 (6 bases). CDR1 MNHEY and CDR2 SVGEGT come from the germline V gene. This CDR3 contains 15 residues. The V end lost 0 bases, the J end lost 2 bases, and 11 bases lay between the germline ends.

This clonotype was picked up a small number of times. The chain is built from TRBV12-3 or TRBV12-4 and TRBJ2-7; TRBD2 might be the D (6 bases). There are 15 residues in the CDR3. The V and J ends lost 4 bases and 4 bases respectively, with 17 bases between them. The CDR3, as DNA: TGTGCCAGCAGTTCGAGCGGGTTGCTCGATTACGAGCAGTACTTC. Residues: CASSSSGLLDYEQYF.

Remarks on this clonotype: Its ends do not fully match the called genes, so a read error is possible. V and J are TRBV7-9 and TRBJ2-7; the D is unclear. The germline CDR1 and CDR2 sequences are SEHNR and FQNEAQ (reference sequence). The CDR3 totals 12 residues. The DNA for the CDR3 is TGCGCCAGCAGTGAGGACCGCTACGAGCAGTACTTC. Translation: CASSEDRYEQYF.